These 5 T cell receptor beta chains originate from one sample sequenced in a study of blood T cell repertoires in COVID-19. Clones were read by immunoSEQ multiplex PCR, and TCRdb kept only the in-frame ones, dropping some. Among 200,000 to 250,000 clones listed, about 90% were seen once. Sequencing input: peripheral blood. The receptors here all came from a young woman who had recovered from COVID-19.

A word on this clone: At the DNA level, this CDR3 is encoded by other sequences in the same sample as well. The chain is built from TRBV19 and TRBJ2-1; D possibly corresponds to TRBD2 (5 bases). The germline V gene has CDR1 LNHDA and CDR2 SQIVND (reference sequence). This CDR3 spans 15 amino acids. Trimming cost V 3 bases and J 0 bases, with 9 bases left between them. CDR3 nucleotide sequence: TGTGCCAGTAGTATCTCGGGGAGCTCCTACAATGAGCAGTTCTTC. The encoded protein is CASSISGSSYNEQFF.

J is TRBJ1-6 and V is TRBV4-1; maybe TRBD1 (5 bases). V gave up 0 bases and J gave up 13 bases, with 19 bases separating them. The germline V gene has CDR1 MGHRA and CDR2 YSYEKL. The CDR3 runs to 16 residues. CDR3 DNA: TGCGCCAGCAGCCAAGATTGGGGCCACGGAGACGAGCCCCTCCACTTT. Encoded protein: CASSQDWGHGDEPLHF.

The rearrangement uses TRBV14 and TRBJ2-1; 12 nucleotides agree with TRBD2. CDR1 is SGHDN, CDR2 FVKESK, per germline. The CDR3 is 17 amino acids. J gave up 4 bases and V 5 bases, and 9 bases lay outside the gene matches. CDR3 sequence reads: CASSERTSGNRYNEQFF. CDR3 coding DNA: TGTGCCAGCAGCGAGAGGACTAGCGGGAATCGGTACAATGAGCAGTTCTTC.

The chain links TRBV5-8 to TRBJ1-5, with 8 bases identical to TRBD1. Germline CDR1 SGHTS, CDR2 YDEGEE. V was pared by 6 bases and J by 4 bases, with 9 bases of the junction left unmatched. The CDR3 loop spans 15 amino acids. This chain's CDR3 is CASIVDQGANQPQHF. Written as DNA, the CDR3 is TGTGCCAGCATCGTTGATCAGGGGGCGAATCAGCCCCAGCATTTT.

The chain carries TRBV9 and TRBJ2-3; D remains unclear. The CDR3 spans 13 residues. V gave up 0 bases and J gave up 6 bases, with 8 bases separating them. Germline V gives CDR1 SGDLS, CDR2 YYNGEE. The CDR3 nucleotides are TGTGCCAGCAGCGTAGGAAGCGCGGATACGCAGTATTTT. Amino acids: CASSVGSADTQYF.